Listed below are T cell receptor beta chains from one sample, sequenced in a study of T-cell reconstitution after alpha-beta-depleted transplantation in children. TCRdb redid the calling of the PCR reads with MiXCR, one entry per CDR3 protein. The data show approximately 89,000 distinct CDR3 sequences, with around 15% seen just once and about 20% held by the top ten. Specimen: PBMCs, mostly from graft donor cells, collected 180 days after TCRalphabeta/CD19-depleted stem cell transplant. Receptors were obtained from a male patient aged 2 to 9 who had a stem cell transplant for acute lymphoblastic leukemia, so the T cells may come from the graft donor. Each CDR3 is given with its conserved first and last residue. D genes are given only for firm matches. Not every row has a clone size; where given, it reads once, few, many or a size class.

v_call	cdr3_length	j_call	d_call	clone_size	cdr3_nt	cdr3_aa
TRBV7-6	16	TRBJ2-5	TRBD2	-	TGTGCCAGCAGCTTAGCGCCGAGCGGGGGGCCGGAGACCCAGTACTTC	CASSLAPSGGPETQYF
TRBV20-1	14	TRBJ2-7	-	few	TGCAGTGCTAGAGATCTAACAAGGAAATACGAGCAGTACTTC	CSARDLTRKYEQYF
TRBV12-3/TRBV12-4	14	TRBJ1-4	TRBD1	few	TGTGCCAGCAGCCTCGGACAGGGTAACGAAAAACTGTTTTTT	CASSLGQGNEKLFF
TRBV15	17	TRBJ2-1	TRBD1	-	TGTGCCACCAGCAGGCCAAAGGACAGGAGCTCCTACAATGAGCAGTTCTTC	CATSRPKDRSSYNEQFF
TRBV12-3/TRBV12-4	14	TRBJ2-5	-	few	TGTGCCAGCAGTTTAATGGTAAACCAAGAGACCCAGTACTTC	CASSLMVNQETQYF
TRBV7-9	17	TRBJ1-1	TRBD1	-	TGTGCCAGCACCCAAAACCCGGGACAGGGGTGGAGCACTGAAGCTTTCTTT	CASTQNPGQGWSTEAFF
TRBV6-2/TRBV6-3	12	TRBJ2-7	-	many	TGTGCCAGCAGTTTCAGCGTCGGCGAGCAGTACTTC	CASSFSVGEQYF
TRBV12-3/TRBV12-4	14	TRBJ1-5	TRBD1	-	TGTGCCAGCACTCAGGGGGGGCAGGGTCAGCCCCAGCATTTT	CASTQGGQGQPQHF
TRBV20-1	15	TRBJ2-7	-	few	TGCAGTGCTAGAGATCGGGCGGGGTCTACCTACGAGCAGTACTTC	CSARDRAGSTYEQYF
TRBV7-9	14	TRBJ2-5	-	-	TGTGCCAGCAGCTCAACAGGGTTGCGAGAGACCCAGTACTTC	CASSSTGLRETQYF
TRBV10-3	14	TRBJ2-1	TRBD1	few	TGTGCCACCGAAGGATCGGGACAGTTTAATGAGCAGTTCTTC	CATEGSGQFNEQFF
TRBV2	13	TRBJ2-7	-	once	TGTGCCGCCTCCGAAGGGGCCGTCTACGAGCAGTACTTC	CAASEGAVYEQYF
TRBV29-1	12	TRBJ1-5	-	many	TGCAGCGTTAGAGTAGGATTAGAATCCCAGCATTTT	CSVRVGLESQHF
TRBV12-3/TRBV12-4	14	TRBJ1-6	TRBD1	-	TGTGCCAGCAGTCCGGGACAGGGTTGGTCACCCCTCCACTTT	CASSPGQGWSPLHF
TRBV12-3/TRBV12-4	14	TRBJ1-2	-	many	TGTGCCAGCAGTTTGTTTCACGTGGGCTATGGCTACACCTTC	CASSLFHVGYGYTF
TRBV28	16	TRBJ1-1	TRBD1	-	TGTGCCAGCAGTCCTCCAAAAAGGACAGGGAGAACTGAAGCTTTCTTT	CASSPPKRTGRTEAFF
TRBV12-3/TRBV12-4	14	TRBJ1-5	TRBD1	-	TGTGCCAGCAGACCAGACAGGGCCAATCAGCCCCAGCATTTT	CASRPDRANQPQHF
TRBV6-2/TRBV6-3	17	TRBJ2-3	-	many	TGTGCCAGCAGTGATGGATCCCGGGGGTTTGGCACAGATACGCAGTATTTT	CASSDGSRGFGTDTQYF
TRBV7-2	16	TRBJ2-3	TRBD2	-	TGTGCCAGCAGCGACTTAGCGGGGGCCCTCACAGATACGCAGTATTTT	CASSDLAGALTDTQYF
TRBV6-2/TRBV6-3	16	TRBJ2-7	TRBD1	few	TGTGCCAGCAGTTACTCGGGGACAGGGGACCCCTACGAGCAGTACTTC	CASSYSGTGDPYEQYF
TRBV18	14	TRBJ2-7	-	-	TGTGCCAGCTCACCACCAGAGATTTCCTACGAGCAGTACTTC	CASSPPEISYEQYF
TRBV27	14	TRBJ2-3	-	few	TGTGCCAGCAGTTTTTATGATCGTGGAGATACGCAGTATTTT	CASSFYDRGDTQYF
TRBV7-2	12	TRBJ1-5	-	few	TGTGCCAGCAGCTTAGGGAGTCAGCCCCAGCATTTT	CASSLGSQPQHF
TRBV12-3/TRBV12-4	13	TRBJ2-5	TRBD2	many	TGTGCCAGCAGTTTACTAGCGGGGGAGACCCAGTACTTC	CASSLLAGETQYF
TRBV9	17	TRBJ1-2	-	-	TGTGCCAGCAGCGTAGCCCCCTTTGGAGGGGTACCCGGGGGCTACACCTTC	CASSVAPFGGVPGGYTF
TRBV7-2	16	TRBJ2-1	TRBD2	few	TGTGCCAGCAGCTCGGGGCCGGGGAGGGTCGGCAATGAGCAGTTCTTC	CASSSGPGRVGNEQFF
TRBV12-5	20	TRBJ1-5	TRBD1	few	TGTGCTAGTGGTTTGGCCTCAATTTTACCTATGACAGGGGGGGATCAGCCCCAGCATTTT	CASGLASILPMTGGDQPQHF
TRBV2	12	TRBJ2-3	-	-	TGTGCCAGCAGTCCCCTTAGGGATACGCAGTATTTT	CASSPLRDTQYF
TRBV12-3/TRBV12-4	14	TRBJ2-5	-	few	TGTGCCAGCAGGAGGACGTCGATAGAAGAGACCCAGTACTTC	CASRRTSIEETQYF
TRBV12-3/TRBV12-4	14	TRBJ2-7	-	few	TGTGCGAGCATGACTCTTAGGACCCCGACGAAGCAGTACTTC	CASMTLRTPTKQYF
TRBV5-8	12	TRBJ2-1	-	many	TGTGCCAGCAGCTATACATTTTCTGAGCAGTTCTTC	CASSYTFSEQFF
TRBV7-2	13	TRBJ1-1	-	-	TGTGCCAGCAGCCCTACTCTGAACACTGAAGCTTTCTTT	CASSPTLNTEAFF
TRBV20-1	14	TRBJ2-7	TRBD1	many	TGCAGTGGCCGGGTGGGACAGGGGGCATACGAGCAGTACTTC	CSGRVGQGAYEQYF
TRBV7-9	14	TRBJ2-1	-	-	TGTGCCAGCAGCTTAGTGGCCAGGGGAAATGAGCAGTTCTTC	CASSLVARGNEQFF
TRBV29-1	12	TRBJ1-2	-	many	TGCAGCGTTGAACTCCAGACCTATGGCTACACCTTC	CSVELQTYGYTF
TRBV10-3	13	TRBJ2-1	TRBD2	many	TGTGCGAATCAGCGGGGTTGGGGAACTGAGCAGTTCTTC	CANQRGWGTEQFF
TRBV6-2/TRBV6-3	14	TRBJ2-1	-	many	TGTGCCAGCTCTTTCAGGGGGGGGTACAATGAGCAGTTCTTC	CASSFRGGYNEQFF
TRBV7-6	14	TRBJ2-5	-	few	TGTGCCAGCAGCCAGGGACCTACCCAAGAGACCCAGTACTTC	CASSQGPTQETQYF
TRBV13	13	TRBJ2-5	-	many	TGTGCCAGCAGTCAGGACGGAAAAGAGACCCAGTACTTC	CASSQDGKETQYF
TRBV12-3/TRBV12-4	14	TRBJ1-2	-	few	TGTGCCAGCAGTTTCGGCAGCTCTAACTATGGCTACACCTTC	CASSFGSSNYGYTF
TRBV20-1	16	TRBJ1-1	TRBD1	few	TGCAGTGCTAGATCAGGACAGGAATTTTTGAACACTGAAGCTTTCTTT	CSARSGQEFLNTEAFF
TRBV4-2	15	TRBJ2-5	-	few	TGTGCCAGCAGCCCTATACCAGGGAGGCAAGAGACCCAGTACTTC	CASSPIPGRQETQYF
TRBV20-1	17	TRBJ2-1	TRBD2	few	TGCAGTGCCAAACCGGGACTAGCGGGGGGGCCCCACAATGAGCAGTTCTTC	CSAKPGLAGGPHNEQFF
TRBV7-9	18	TRBJ2-5	-	many	TGTGCCAGCAGCAATTCATTAAGTCGGGCTTCCCGGCGAGAGACCCAGTACTTC	CASSNSLSRASRRETQYF
TRBV20-1	15	TRBJ2-1	TRBD1	-	TGCAGTGTTGCACATGGGGGACAGGCCCACAATGAGCAGTTCTTC	CSVAHGGQAHNEQFF
TRBV11-3	16	TRBJ2-1	TRBD2	few	TGTGCCAGCAGCTTGGCCCGCCTAGCGGGGGTAAGTGAGCAGTTCTTC	CASSLARLAGVSEQFF
TRBV6-5	14	TRBJ2-3	-	few	TGTGCCAGCAGTACTGGGGGGCCTACAGATACGCAGTATTTT	CASSTGGPTDTQYF
TRBV10-3	16	TRBJ1-5	-	-	TGTGCCATCAGTGAGTCGGAGGGATCCCCCAATCAGCCCCAGCATTTT	CAISESEGSPNQPQHF
TRBV25-1	14	TRBJ2-5	-	-	TGTGCCAGCAGTGACAGGGGCCACCAAGAGACCCAGTACTTC	CASSDRGHQETQYF
TRBV12-3/TRBV12-4	14	TRBJ1-2	-	-	TGTGCCAGCAGTATGGTAAAACAGGGTTTTGGCTACACCTTC	CASSMVKQGFGYTF
TRBV10-3	14	TRBJ2-7	-	-	TGTGCCATCAGTGAGTCGACACCGACCCACGAGCAGTACTTC	CAISESTPTHEQYF
TRBV5-4	15	TRBJ2-5	-	-	TGTGCCAGCAGCTTTGCCTTGACAGAGTCTGGGACCCAGTACTTC	CASSFALTESGTQYF
TRBV10-3	15	TRBJ1-3	-	-	TGTGCCTCCCACGGCAGTTTTGACTCTGGAAACACCATATATTTT	CASHGSFDSGNTIYF
TRBV7-8	18	TRBJ2-6	-	-	TGTGCCAGCAGCCCCCGAGGGGCCATTAGCTCTGGGGCCAACGTCCTGACTTTC	CASSPRGAISSGANVLTF
TRBV10-2	13	TRBJ2-7	TRBD2	-	TGCGCCAGCAGGAGCGGGGACTCCTACGAGCAGTACTTC	CASRSGDSYEQYF